A single sample gave rise to the 10 T cell receptor beta chains below, sequenced in a study of cytomegalovirus exposure and HLA in healthy donors. In the PCR, 60 Vbeta and 13 Jbeta primers were used. Sequencing was performed with immunoSEQ multiplex PCR; in TCRdb, only in-frame clones are kept and a portion is missing. In the table there are under 200,000 clones, around three quarters of which are singletons. The sequencing input was PBMCs. The receptors were gathered from a man aged 35 to 55 in good health and CMV-seronegative.

This CDR3 is CASTKPGYEQYF. CDR3 nucleotide sequence: TGTGCCAGCACAAAGCCGGGGTACGAGCAGTACTTC. This sequence joins TRBV28 and TRBJ2-7; the D gene is possibly TRBD2 (5 bases). This CDR3 is built from 12 residues. The germline V gene encodes CDR1 MDHEN and CDR2 SYDVKM. V lost 7 bases, J lost 4 bases, and 11 bases lay in between. The whole variable domain, filled in from reference TRBV28 and TRBJ2-7, reads DVKVTQSSRYLVKRTGEKVFLECVQDMDHENMFWYRQDPGLGLRLIYFSYDVKMKEKGDIPEGYSVSREKKERFSLILESASTNQTSMYLCASTKPGYEQYFGPGTRLTVT.

This clone was found a few times. The chain combines TRBV2 with TRBJ1-2; TRBD1 matches at 10 bases. The CDR3 runs to 13 residues. The V gene end was trimmed by 8 bases and the J gene end by 8 bases; junction bases not matched to a gene: 8. The germline CDR1 and CDR2 sequences are SNHLY and FYNNEI. The CDR3, as DNA: TGTGCCAGCGTAGGACAGGGGGTTCGCGGCTACACCTTC. This translates into CASVGQGVRGYTF.

This clone has just a few counts. The chain links TRBV6-1 to TRBJ2-3; 9 bases line up with TRBD2. The length of the CDR3 is 14 residues. Losses at the gene ends were 5 bases for V and 1 base for J; bases not matched to a gene: 1. The germline V gene has CDR1 MNHNS and CDR2 SASEGT. CDR3 coding DNA: TGTGCCAGCAGTTTAGCGGGGGGCACAGATACGCAGTATTTT. It is translated as CASSLAGGTDTQYF.

The genes are TRBV7-3 and TRBJ1-6; no reliable D call. Germline V gene lookup returns CDR1 SGHTA and CDR2 FQGTGA. The V gene lost 0 bases and the J gene lost 10 bases, with 13 bases spanning the gap. The CDR3 runs 15 residues. The CDR3 DNA reads TGTGCCAGCAGCTTAACGGGGAGGCCGGGGTCACCCCTCCACTTT. Its protein is CASSLTGRPGSPLHF.

The chain carries TRBV7-3 and TRBJ2-7; D not resolved. Between the trimmed V and J ends, which lost 1 base and 5 bases, there was a span of 9 bases. This CDR3 has 13 amino acids. Germline V CDR1 and CDR2: SGHTA, FQGTGA. DNA of the CDR3: TGTGCCAGCAGCTTAAACCTAGGTAACGAGCAGTACTTC. Its protein is CASSLNLGNEQYF.

This rearrangement joins TRBV5-1 to TRBJ2-3; D is undetermined. V lost 0 bases and J 2 bases, leaving 13 bases between the germline ends. The CDR3 has 16 amino acids. CDR1 and CDR2 (germline): SGHRS, YFSETQ. The chain's CDR3 is CASSLGERLFTDTQYF. The CDR3 DNA follows: TGCGCCAGCAGCTTGGGAGAGCGACTCTTCACAGATACGCAGTATTTT.

The V gene is TRBV10-3, the J gene TRBJ2-7, with no clear D. Trimming pared 5 bases from V and 3 bases from J, leaving 11 bases between. The CDR3 covers 13 residues. CDR1 is ENHRY, CDR2 SYGVKD, per germline. Here the CDR3 DNA reads TGTGCCATCAGTTTAGCAGATTACTACGAGCAGTACTTC. Protein product: CAISLADYYEQYF.

This sequence joins TRBV2 and TRBJ1-1; maybe TRBD1 (5 bases). The CDR3 sequence is 13 residues long. Germline values: CDR1 SNHLY, CDR2 FYNNEI. The ends were cut back, 6 bases at V and 11 bases at J, with 19 bases in the middle. In DNA, the CDR3 is TGTGCCAGCAGGCCGACGTGGGACTCGAACGCTTTCTTT. This codes for CASRPTWDSNAFF.

The gene calls are TRBV6-1 and TRBJ2-5; 7 positions match TRBD2. The CDR3 has 15 amino acids. Germline-derived CDR1 and CDR2 are MNHNS and SASEGT. J was trimmed by 5 bases and V by 1 base; bases with no gene match: 7. The DNA of the CDR3 is TGTGCCAGCAGTGAAGGGGTAGCGGGCCCCGAGACCCAGTACTTC. Translated, it gives CASSEGVAGPETQYF.

The chain recombines TRBV9 with TRBJ1-1; TRBD1 agrees at 8 bases. Trimming removed 3 bases from V and 3 bases from J; junction bases left unmatched: 7. The germline V gene encodes CDR1 SGDLS and CDR2 YYNGEE. The CDR3 runs to 15 residues. The DNA for the CDR3 is TGTGCCAGCAGCGCCCGGACAGGGAAGGACACTGAAGCTTTCTTT. Translating gives CASSARTGKDTEAFF.